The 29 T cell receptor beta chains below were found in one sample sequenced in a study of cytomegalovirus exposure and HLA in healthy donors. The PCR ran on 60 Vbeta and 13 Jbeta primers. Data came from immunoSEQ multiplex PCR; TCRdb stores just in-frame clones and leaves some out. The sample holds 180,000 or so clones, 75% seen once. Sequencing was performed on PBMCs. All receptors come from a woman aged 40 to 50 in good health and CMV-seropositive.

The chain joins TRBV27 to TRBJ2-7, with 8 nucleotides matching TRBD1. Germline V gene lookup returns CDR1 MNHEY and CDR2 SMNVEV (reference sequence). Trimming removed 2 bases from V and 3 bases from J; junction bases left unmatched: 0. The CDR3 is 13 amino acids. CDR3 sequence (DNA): TGTGCCAGCAGTTTAGACAGGGGCTACGAGCAGTACTTC. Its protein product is CASSLDRGYEQYF.

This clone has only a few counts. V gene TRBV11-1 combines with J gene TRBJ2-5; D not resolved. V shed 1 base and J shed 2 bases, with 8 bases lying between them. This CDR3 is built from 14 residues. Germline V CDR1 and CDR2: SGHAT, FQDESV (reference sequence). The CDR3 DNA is TGTGCCAGCAGCTTAGGGGCCTCACAAGAGACCCAGTACTTC. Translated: CASSLGASQETQYF.

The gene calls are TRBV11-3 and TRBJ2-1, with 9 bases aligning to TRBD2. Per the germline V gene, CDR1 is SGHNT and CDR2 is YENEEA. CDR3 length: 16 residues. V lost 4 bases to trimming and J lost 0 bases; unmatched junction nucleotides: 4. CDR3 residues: CASSSFSGSSYNEQFF. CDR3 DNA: TGTGCCAGCAGCTCATTTAGCGGGAGCTCCTACAATGAGCAGTTCTTC.

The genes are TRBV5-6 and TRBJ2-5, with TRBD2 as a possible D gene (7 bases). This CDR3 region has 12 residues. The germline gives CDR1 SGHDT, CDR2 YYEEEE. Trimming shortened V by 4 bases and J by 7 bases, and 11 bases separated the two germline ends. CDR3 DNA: TGTGCCAGCAGCCAAGGGGGGGGGACCCAGTACTTC. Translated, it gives CASSQGGGTQYF.

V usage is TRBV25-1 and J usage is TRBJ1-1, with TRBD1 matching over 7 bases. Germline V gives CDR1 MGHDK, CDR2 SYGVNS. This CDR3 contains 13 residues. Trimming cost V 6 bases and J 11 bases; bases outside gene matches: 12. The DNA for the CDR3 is TGTGCCAGCAGCCGGACAGGTACCGTGGAGGCTTTCTTT. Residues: CASSRTGTVEAFF.

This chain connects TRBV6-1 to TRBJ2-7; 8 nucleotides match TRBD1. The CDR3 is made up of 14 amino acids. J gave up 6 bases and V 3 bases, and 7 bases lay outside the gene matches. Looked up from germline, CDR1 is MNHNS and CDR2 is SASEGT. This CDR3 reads CASSDLRQGSEQYF. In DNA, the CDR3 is TGTGCCAGCAGTGACTTGCGACAGGGGAGCGAGCAGTACTTC.

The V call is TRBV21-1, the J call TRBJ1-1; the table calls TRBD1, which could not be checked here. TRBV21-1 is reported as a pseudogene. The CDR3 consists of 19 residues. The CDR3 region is CASRPIGDSKRGSGAEAFF. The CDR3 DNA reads TGTGCCAGCAGACCTATCGGGGACAGCAAAAGAGGGTCCGGCGCTGAAGCTTTCTTT.

The CDR3 loop is CASSLGTSGGYTQYF. CDR3 DNA: TGTGCCAGCAGCTTAGGTACTAGCGGGGGCTATACGCAGTATTTT. The gene calls are TRBV11-1 and TRBJ2-3, with TRBD2 identical over 11 bases. Germline V gives CDR1 SGHAT, CDR2 FQDESV (reference sequence). The CDR3 runs 15 residues. The ends lost 1 base at V and 7 bases at J; junction bases unmatched: 4. The variable domain in full, with the rest retrieved from reference TRBV11-1 and TRBJ2-3, is EAEVAQSPRYKITEKSQAVAFWCDPISGHATLYWYRQILGQGPELLVQFQDESVVDDSQLPKDRFSAERLKGVDSTLKIQPAELGDSAMYLCASSLGTSGGYTQYFGPGTRLTVL.

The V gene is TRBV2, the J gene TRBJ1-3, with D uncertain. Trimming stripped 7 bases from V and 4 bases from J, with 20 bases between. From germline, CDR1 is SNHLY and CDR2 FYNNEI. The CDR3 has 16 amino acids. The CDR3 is CASNMGGSGSGNTIYF. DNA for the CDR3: TGTGCCAGCAACATGGGAGGGTCAGGCTCGGGAAACACCATATATTTT.

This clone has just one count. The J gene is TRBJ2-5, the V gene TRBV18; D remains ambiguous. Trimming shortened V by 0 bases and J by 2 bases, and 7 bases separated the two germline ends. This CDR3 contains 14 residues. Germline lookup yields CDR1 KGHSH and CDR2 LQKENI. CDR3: CASSPPGLQETQYF. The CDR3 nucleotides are TGTGCCAGCTCACCACCTGGCTTACAAGAGACCCAGTACTTC. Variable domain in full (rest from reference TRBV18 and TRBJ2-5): NAGVMQNPRHLVRRRGQEARLRCSPMKGHSHVYWYRQLPEEGLKFMVYLQKENIIDESGMPKERFSAEFPKEGPSILRIQQVVRGDSAAYFCASSPPGLQETQYFGPGTRLLVL.

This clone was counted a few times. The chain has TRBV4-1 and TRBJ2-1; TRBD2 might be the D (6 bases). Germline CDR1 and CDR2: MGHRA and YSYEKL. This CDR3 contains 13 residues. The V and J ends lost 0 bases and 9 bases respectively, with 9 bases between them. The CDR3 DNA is TGCGCCAGCAGCCAAGATGGGGGGAGTGAGCAGTTCTTC. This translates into CASSQDGGSEQFF.

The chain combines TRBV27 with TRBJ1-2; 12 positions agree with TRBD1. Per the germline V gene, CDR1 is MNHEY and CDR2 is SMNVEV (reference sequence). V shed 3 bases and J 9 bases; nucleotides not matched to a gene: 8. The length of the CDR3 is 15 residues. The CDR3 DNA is TGTGCCAGCAGTTTTGAAGGGACAGGGGGCGAACGCTACACCTTC. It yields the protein CASSFEGTGGERYTF.

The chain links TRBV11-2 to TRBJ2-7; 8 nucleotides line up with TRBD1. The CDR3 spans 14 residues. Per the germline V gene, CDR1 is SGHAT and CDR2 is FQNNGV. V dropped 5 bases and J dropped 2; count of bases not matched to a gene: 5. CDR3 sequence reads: CASSLGTGAYEQYF. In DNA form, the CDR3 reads TGTGCCAGCAGCCTCGGGACAGGCGCCTACGAGCAGTACTTC.

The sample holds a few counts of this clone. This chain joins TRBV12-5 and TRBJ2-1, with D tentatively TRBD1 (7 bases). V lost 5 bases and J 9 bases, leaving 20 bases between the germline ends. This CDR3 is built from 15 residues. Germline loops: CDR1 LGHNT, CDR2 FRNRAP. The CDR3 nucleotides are TGTGCTAGTGGTATAGGACGACCCCAGGGGGGTGAGCAGTTCTTC. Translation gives CASGIGRPQGGEQFF.

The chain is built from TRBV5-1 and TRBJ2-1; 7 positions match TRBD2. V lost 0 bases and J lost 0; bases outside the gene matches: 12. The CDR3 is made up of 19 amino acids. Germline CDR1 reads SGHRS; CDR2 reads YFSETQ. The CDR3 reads CASSLAGSWAGVSYNEQFF. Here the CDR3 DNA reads TGCGCCAGCAGCTTGGCCGGAAGTTGGGCGGGAGTCTCCTACAATGAGCAGTTCTTC.

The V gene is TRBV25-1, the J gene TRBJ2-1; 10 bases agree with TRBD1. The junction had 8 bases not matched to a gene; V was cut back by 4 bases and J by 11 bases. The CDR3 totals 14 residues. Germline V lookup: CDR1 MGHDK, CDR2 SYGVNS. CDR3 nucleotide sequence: TGTGCCAGCAGTGGAGGGGACAGGGGTCGAAAGCAGTTCTTC. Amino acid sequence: CASSGGDRGRKQFF.

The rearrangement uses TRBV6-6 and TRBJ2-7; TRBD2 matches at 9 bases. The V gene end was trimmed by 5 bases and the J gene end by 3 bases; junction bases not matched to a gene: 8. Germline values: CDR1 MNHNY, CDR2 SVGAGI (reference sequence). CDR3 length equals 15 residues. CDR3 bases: TGTGCCAGCAGTCCGGTAGCGGGAGAGGGCTACGAGCAGTACTTC. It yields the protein CASSPVAGEGYEQYF.

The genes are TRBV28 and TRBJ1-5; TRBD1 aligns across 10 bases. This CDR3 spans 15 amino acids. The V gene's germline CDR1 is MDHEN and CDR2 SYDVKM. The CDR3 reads CATRGQGTSNQPQHF. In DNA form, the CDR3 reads TGTGCGACGCGGGGACAGGGGACGAGCAATCAGCCCCAGCATTTT.

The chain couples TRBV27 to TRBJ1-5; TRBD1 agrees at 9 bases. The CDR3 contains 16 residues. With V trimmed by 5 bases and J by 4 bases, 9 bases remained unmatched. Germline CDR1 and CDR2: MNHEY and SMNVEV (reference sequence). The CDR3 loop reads CASSPIYRGPNQPQHF. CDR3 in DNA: TGTGCCAGCAGTCCTATCTACAGGGGGCCAAATCAGCCCCAGCATTTT.

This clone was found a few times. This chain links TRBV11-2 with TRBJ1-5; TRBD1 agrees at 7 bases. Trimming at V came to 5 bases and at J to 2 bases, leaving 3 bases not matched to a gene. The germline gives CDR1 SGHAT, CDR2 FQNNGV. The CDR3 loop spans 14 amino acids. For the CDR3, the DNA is TGTGCCAGCAGCCCTGACAGGGGCAATCAGCCCCAGCATTTT. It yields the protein CASSPDRGNQPQHF.

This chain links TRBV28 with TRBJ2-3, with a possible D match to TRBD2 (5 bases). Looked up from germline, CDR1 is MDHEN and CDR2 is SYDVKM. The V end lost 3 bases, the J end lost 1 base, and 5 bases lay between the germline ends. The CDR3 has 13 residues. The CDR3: CASSLGGTDTQYF. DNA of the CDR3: TGTGCCAGCAGTTTGGGAGGCACAGATACGCAGTATTTT.

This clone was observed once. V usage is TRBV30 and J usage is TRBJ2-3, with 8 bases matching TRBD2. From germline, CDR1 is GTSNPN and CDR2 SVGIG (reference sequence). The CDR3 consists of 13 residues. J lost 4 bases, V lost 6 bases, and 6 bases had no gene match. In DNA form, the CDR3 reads TGTGCCTGTAGCGGGGACCGGGCAGATACGCAGTATTTT. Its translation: CACSGDRADTQYF.

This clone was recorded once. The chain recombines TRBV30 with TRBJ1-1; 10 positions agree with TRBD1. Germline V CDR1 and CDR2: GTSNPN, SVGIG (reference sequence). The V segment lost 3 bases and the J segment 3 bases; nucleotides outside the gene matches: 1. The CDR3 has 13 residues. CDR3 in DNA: TGTGCCTGGAGCGGACAGGGGGACACTGAAGCTTTCTTT. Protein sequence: CAWSGQGDTEAFF.

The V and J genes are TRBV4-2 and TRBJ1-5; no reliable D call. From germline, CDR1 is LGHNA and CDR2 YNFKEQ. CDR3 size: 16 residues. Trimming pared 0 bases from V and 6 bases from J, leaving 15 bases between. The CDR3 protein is CASSQDPRGVRQPQHF. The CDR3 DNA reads TGTGCCAGCAGCCAAGACCCCCGGGGTGTGCGTCAGCCCCAGCATTTT.

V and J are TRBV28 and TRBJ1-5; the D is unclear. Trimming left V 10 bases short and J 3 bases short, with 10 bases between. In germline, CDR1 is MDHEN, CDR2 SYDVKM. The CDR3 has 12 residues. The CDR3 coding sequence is TGTGCCACCCATTACACCAATCAGCCCCAGCATTTT. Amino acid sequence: CATHYTNQPQHF.

CDR3 bases: TGTGCCAGCAGCCTACCGACAGGGAGAGGTGGAAACACCATATATTTT. Amino acids: CASSLPTGRGGNTIYF. V and J are TRBV12-1 and TRBJ1-3; whether TRBD1, the table's D call, matches the DNA was not checked. TRBV12-1 is classified as a pseudogene. CDR3 length: 16 residues.

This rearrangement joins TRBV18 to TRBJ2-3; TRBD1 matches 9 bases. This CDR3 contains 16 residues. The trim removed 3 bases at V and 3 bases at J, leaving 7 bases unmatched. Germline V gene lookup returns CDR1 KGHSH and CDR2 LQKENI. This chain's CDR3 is CASSPLTGGVTDTQYF. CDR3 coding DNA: TGTGCCAGCTCACCCCTGACAGGGGGAGTAACAGATACGCAGTATTTT.

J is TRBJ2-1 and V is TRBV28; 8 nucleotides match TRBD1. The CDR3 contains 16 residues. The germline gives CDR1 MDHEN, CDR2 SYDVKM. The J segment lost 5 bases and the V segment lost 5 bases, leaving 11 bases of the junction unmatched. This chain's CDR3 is CASSPGSGGRDNEQFF. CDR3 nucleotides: TGTGCCAGCAGTCCCGGGTCAGGGGGCCGGGACAATGAGCAGTTCTTC.

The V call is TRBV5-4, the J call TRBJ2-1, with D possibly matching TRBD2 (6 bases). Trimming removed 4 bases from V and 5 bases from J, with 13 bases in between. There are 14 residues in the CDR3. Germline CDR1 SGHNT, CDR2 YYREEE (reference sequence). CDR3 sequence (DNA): TGTGCCAGCAGCGCGGGGAGTACGGACAATGAGCAGTTCTTC. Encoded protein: CASSAGSTDNEQFF.